These T cell receptor beta chains were read from a single sample in a study of neurological immune-mediated disorders. MiXCR was run by TCRdb on the 5' RACE reads, yielding one entry per CDR3 protein. The table includes tens of thousands of distinct CDR3 sequences, less than 4% detected once. The sequencing input was PBMCs. The receptors stem from a woman aged 45 to 65 with multiple sclerosis. Both conserved end residues are part of each CDR3. D genes are given only for firm matches. The size of a clone is reported for some rows only, either as once, few or many, or as a class for expanded clones.

v_gene: TRBV5-4
abundance: many
d_gene: TRBD2
j_gene: TRBJ2-5
CDR3nt: TGTGCCAGCAGCTTGACAACTAGCGGACAAGAGACCCAGTACTTC
CDR3aa: CASSLTTSGQETQYF

v_gene: TRBV19
abundance: few
d_gene: .
j_gene: TRBJ1-2
CDR3nt: TGTGCCAGTAGTATCGGGGGTGGCTACACCTTC
CDR3aa: CASSIGGGYTF

v_gene: TRBV11-2
abundance: many
d_gene: TRBD1
j_gene: TRBJ2-2
CDR3nt: TGTGCCAGCAGCAAGGGACAGGGGACCGGGGAGCTGTTTTTT
CDR3aa: CASSKGQGTGELFF

v_gene: TRBV5-1
abundance: many
d_gene: TRBD2
j_gene: TRBJ2-1
CDR3nt: TGCGCCAGCAGCTTGGGTTCTAGCGGGTACAATGAGCAGTTCTTC
CDR3aa: CASSLGSSGYNEQFF

v_gene: TRBV7-2
abundance: many
d_gene: .
j_gene: TRBJ1-2
CDR3nt: TGTGCCAGCAGCTTAGCGCTTGCAGGCAACTATGGCTACACCTTC
CDR3aa: CASSLALAGNYGYTF

v_gene: TRBV12-3/TRBV12-4
abundance: many
d_gene: .
j_gene: TRBJ2-7
CDR3nt: TGTGCCAGCAGTCACAGGGACGAGCAGTACTTC
CDR3aa: CASSHRDEQYF

v_gene: TRBV12-3/TRBV12-4
abundance: many
d_gene: .
j_gene: TRBJ2-7
CDR3nt: TGTGCCAGCACCATCGGTGCGCGGGAGCAGTACTTC
CDR3aa: CASTIGAREQYF

v_gene: TRBV5-1
abundance: many
d_gene: .
j_gene: TRBJ1-5
CDR3nt: TGCGCCAGCAGCTTGGCCGGAGGGGCCAATCAGCCCCAGCATTTT
CDR3aa: CASSLAGGANQPQHF

v_gene: TRBV20-1
abundance: many
d_gene: .
j_gene: TRBJ2-2
CDR3nt: TGCAGTGCTAGGCGACAACGGGAGACCGGGGAGCTGTTTTTT
CDR3aa: CSARRQRETGELFF

v_gene: TRBV20-1
abundance: many
d_gene: TRBD1
j_gene: TRBJ2-7
CDR3nt: TGCAGTGCTGGATCCGGGACAGCCACTTACGAGCAGTACTTC
CDR3aa: CSAGSGTATYEQYF

v_gene: TRBV6-6
abundance: many
d_gene: TRBD1
j_gene: TRBJ2-2
CDR3nt: TGTGCCACCCCTCGGCAGGGGGCGGTCGGGGAGCTGTTTTTT
CDR3aa: CATPRQGAVGELFF

v_gene: TRBV20-1
abundance: many
d_gene: TRBD2
j_gene: TRBJ2-4
CDR3nt: TGCAGTGCCCACCCAGGAGACCACGCGGGGGGCATTCAGTACTTC
CDR3aa: CSAHPGDHAGGIQYF

v_gene: TRBV3-1
abundance: many
d_gene: .
j_gene: TRBJ1-3
CDR3nt: TGTGCCAGCAGCCAGGGGGCCGATGGAAACACCATATATTTT
CDR3aa: CASSQGADGNTIYF

v_gene: TRBV29-1
abundance: many
d_gene: .
j_gene: TRBJ2-7
CDR3nt: TGCAGCGTGTCCATGGGACGGCACGAGCAGTACTTC
CDR3aa: CSVSMGRHEQYF

v_gene: TRBV7-9
abundance: many
d_gene: .
j_gene: TRBJ1-4
CDR3nt: TGTGCCAGCAGCTCCCGGACAGATGGTGAAAAACTGTTTTTT
CDR3aa: CASSSRTDGEKLFF

v_gene: TRBV20-1
abundance: .
d_gene: .
j_gene: TRBJ2-2
CDR3nt: TGCAGTGCTAGGACTCCACCCGGGGAGCTGTTTTTT
CDR3aa: CSARTPPGELFF

v_gene: TRBV6-6
abundance: many
d_gene: .
j_gene: TRBJ1-1
CDR3nt: TGTGCCAGCTTACAAGAAGTGACCTACAGGGAGAACACTGAAGCTTTCTTT
CDR3aa: CASLQEVTYRENTEAFF

v_gene: TRBV12-3/TRBV12-4
abundance: many
d_gene: TRBD1
j_gene: TRBJ2-5
CDR3nt: TGTGCCAGCAGTTTAAACCGCCAGGGGGCGGGTGAGGAGACCCAGTACTTC
CDR3aa: CASSLNRQGAGEETQYF

v_gene: TRBV3-1
abundance: .
d_gene: TRBD1
j_gene: TRBJ1-5
CDR3nt: TGTGCCAGCAGCCAAGGCCAAGGGGGCCAGGCACAGCCCCAGCATTTT
CDR3aa: CASSQGQGGQAQPQHF

v_gene: TRBV4-3
abundance: many
d_gene: TRBD1
j_gene: TRBJ2-6
CDR3nt: TGCGCCAGCAGCTCCGGGACAGGGTTCTCTGGGGCCAACGTCCTGACTTTC
CDR3aa: CASSSGTGFSGANVLTF

v_gene: TRBV20-1
abundance: many
d_gene: .
j_gene: TRBJ1-6
CDR3nt: TGCAGTGCTAGAGACAGGACGAATAATTCACCCCTCCACTTT
CDR3aa: CSARDRTNNSPLHF

v_gene: TRBV24-1
abundance: many
d_gene: TRBD2
j_gene: TRBJ2-7
CDR3nt: TGTGCCACCCGGAGCGGGAGCTCCTACGAGCAGTACTTC
CDR3aa: CATRSGSSYEQYF

v_gene: TRBV5-6
abundance: many
d_gene: .
j_gene: TRBJ2-3
CDR3nt: TGTGCCAGCAGCTTGTGGGGTTCAGATACGCAGTATTTT
CDR3aa: CASSLWGSDTQYF

v_gene: TRBV5-1
abundance: many
d_gene: TRBD2
j_gene: TRBJ2-5
CDR3nt: TGCGCCAGCAGCTTGTTGGGCGGGAGACCTGAAGAGACCCAGTACTTC
CDR3aa: CASSLLGGRPEETQYF

v_gene: TRBV5-1
abundance: many
d_gene: TRBD1
j_gene: TRBJ1-5
CDR3nt: TGCGCCAGCCCACCAACTTGCGCCAACAGGGGGTTTTGTCAGCCCCAGCATTTT
CDR3aa: CASPPTCANRGFCQPQHF

v_gene: TRBV3-1
abundance: many
d_gene: TRBD2
j_gene: TRBJ2-1
CDR3nt: TGTGCCAGCAGCCGGACTAGCGGGAATTATAATGAGCAGTTCTTC
CDR3aa: CASSRTSGNYNEQFF

v_gene: TRBV7-2
abundance: many
d_gene: .
j_gene: TRBJ2-5
CDR3nt: TGTGCCAGCAGCGCCCGGGACAAACTGGCCCAGTACTTC
CDR3aa: CASSARDKLAQYF

v_gene: TRBV12-3/TRBV12-4
abundance: many
d_gene: .
j_gene: TRBJ2-5
CDR3nt: TGTGCCAGCAGTTTTCGGTCGGGCGGCAAAGAGACCCAGTACTTC
CDR3aa: CASSFRSGGKETQYF

v_gene: TRBV12-5
abundance: many
d_gene: .
j_gene: TRBJ1-4
CDR3nt: TGTGCTAGTGGTACCCTGGAAGGAGAAAAACTGTTTTTT
CDR3aa: CASGTLEGEKLFF

v_gene: TRBV5-1
abundance: .
d_gene: TRBD2
j_gene: TRBJ2-7
CDR3nt: TGCGCCAGCAGCTTGGCCCGGGGGGGCGAGCAGTACTTC
CDR3aa: CASSLARGGEQYF

v_gene: TRBV2
abundance: many
d_gene: .
j_gene: TRBJ2-3
CDR3nt: TGTGCCAGCAGTGAAATGGTGGGGCGCACAGATACGCAGTATTTT
CDR3aa: CASSEMVGRTDTQYF

v_gene: TRBV6-6
abundance: many
d_gene: .
j_gene: TRBJ2-7
CDR3nt: TGTGCCAGCACTCATGGACGGAGCTCCTACGAGCAGTACTTC
CDR3aa: CASTHGRSSYEQYF

v_gene: TRBV4-3
abundance: many
d_gene: TRBD2
j_gene: TRBJ2-1
CDR3nt: TGCGCCAGCAGCCGTAGAACCGGGACTAGCGGGACCTTAAATGAGCAGTTCTTC
CDR3aa: CASSRRTGTSGTLNEQFF

v_gene: TRBV18
abundance: .
d_gene: TRBD1
j_gene: TRBJ1-3
CDR3nt: TGTGCCAGCTCACTGGACAGGGATGGAAACACCATATATTTT
CDR3aa: CASSLDRDGNTIYF

v_gene: TRBV20-1
abundance: many
d_gene: .
j_gene: TRBJ1-5
CDR3nt: TGCAGTGCCAAATACCCGGGACTATGGAATCAGCCCCAGCATTTT
CDR3aa: CSAKYPGLWNQPQHF

v_gene: TRBV27
abundance: .
d_gene: .
j_gene: TRBJ2-2
CDR3nt: TGTGCCAGCCGCTGGGGACCGACGTTCACCGGGGAGCTGTTTTTT
CDR3aa: CASRWGPTFTGELFF

v_gene: TRBV5-6
abundance: many
d_gene: TRBD1
j_gene: TRBJ2-7
CDR3nt: TGTGCCAGCAGCTCCTATGACAGGGCCCACGAGCAGTACTTC
CDR3aa: CASSSYDRAHEQYF

v_gene: TRBV7-3
abundance: .
d_gene: .
j_gene: TRBJ2-5
CDR3nt: TGTGCCAGCAGCTCCTACGGAGGGACAGCGTACCAAGAGACCCAGTACTTC
CDR3aa: CASSSYGGTAYQETQYF

v_gene: TRBV7-3
abundance: few
d_gene: TRBD2
j_gene: TRBJ2-1
CDR3nt: TGTGCCAGCAGCTCCGGACTAGCGGGAGTCGGTGAGCAGTTCTTC
CDR3aa: CASSSGLAGVGEQFF

v_gene: TRBV5-1
abundance: many
d_gene: .
j_gene: TRBJ2-7
CDR3nt: TGCGCCAGCAGCTTGGAGCCTGTGCCCTACGAGCAGTACTTC
CDR3aa: CASSLEPVPYEQYF